This T cell receptor (beta chain) was identified in a study of blood T cells in healthy people across ages. A second roughly 6 to 12 cycle PCR used barcoded and J-beta primers. A single record per CDR3 protein comes from TCRdb applying MiXCR to the 5' RACE reads. The data show roughly 1.6 million distinct CDR3 sequences, 30% to 35% seen once. Trimming stripped 6 bases from V and 0 bases from J, with 8 bases between. The CDR3 contains 14 residues. Germline CDR1 is LNHNV and CDR2 is YYDKDF (reference sequence). Sequencing used blood. The source of this sequence is a woman younger than 45 in good health. The chain has TRBV15 and TRBJ2-2, with D perhaps TRBD1 (5 bases). The CDR3 coding sequence is TGTGCCACCAGGGCAGGGTCGAACACCGGGGAGCTGTTTTTT. It codes for CATRAGSNTGELFF. Complete variable domain (other parts from reference TRBV15 and TRBJ2-2): DAMVIQNPRYQVTQFGKPVTLSCSQTLNHNVMYWYQQKSSQAPKLLFHYYDKDFNNEADTPDNFQSRRPNTSFCFLDIRSPGLGDTAMYLCATRAGSNTGELFFGEGSRLTVL.